Described below is a single T cell receptor beta chain sequence and its context. No antigen is known for it. The germline gives CDR1 MNHEY, CDR2 SMNVEV (reference sequence). The CDR3 extends over 19 amino acids. Trimming removed 4 bases from V and 1 base from J; junction bases left unmatched: 9. Positive magnetic bead selection separated CD4+ and CD8+ cells, and flow cytometry confirmed purity. The record originates from a study of somatic mutations in cytotoxic T cells in rheumatoid arthritis. Study-wide findings and caveats: Rising age went with increasing CD8+ clonality in rheumatoid arthritis patients; healthy controls showed no such increase. Rheumatoid arthritis patients showed slight TRBV07 underrepresentation, and this was not adjusted for multiple comparisons. Within 8 of 65 patients, the single biggest CD8+ clone made up more than 20% of CD8+ cells.

Generated by immunoSEQ multiplex PCR, the TCRdb table keeps only in-frame clones and is missing some. Of about 10,000 clones in the sample, around 77% were seen once. The sequenced sample consisted of CD8+ T cells sorted from blood. The receptor was derived from a man between 45 and 60 years old in good health. The chain is built from TRBV27 and TRBJ2-6, with 11 bases aligning to TRBD2. This chain's CDR3 is CASSSRLVAGGSGANVLTF. CDR3 nucleotide sequence: TGTGCCAGCAGTTCACGACTCGTAGCGGGGGGGTCTGGGGCCAACGTCCTGACTTTC.